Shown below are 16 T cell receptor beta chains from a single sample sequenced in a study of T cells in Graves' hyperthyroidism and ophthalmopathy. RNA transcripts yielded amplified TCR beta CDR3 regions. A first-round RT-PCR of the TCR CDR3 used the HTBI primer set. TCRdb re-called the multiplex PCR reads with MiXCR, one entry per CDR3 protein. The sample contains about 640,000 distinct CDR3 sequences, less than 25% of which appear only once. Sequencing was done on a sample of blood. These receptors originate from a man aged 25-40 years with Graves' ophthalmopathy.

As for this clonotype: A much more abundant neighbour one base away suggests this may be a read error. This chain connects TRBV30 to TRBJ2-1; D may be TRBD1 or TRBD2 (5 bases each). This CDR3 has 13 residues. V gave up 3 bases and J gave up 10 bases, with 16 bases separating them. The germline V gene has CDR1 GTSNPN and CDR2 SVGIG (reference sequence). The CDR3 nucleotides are TGTGCCTGGAGCGTAATTGGGGCGGGCGAGCAGTTCTTC. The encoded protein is CAWSVIGAGEQFF.

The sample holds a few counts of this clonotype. The CDR3 region has the DNA TGCAGTGCCCGCCCGTGGCGATCTAGCACAGATACGCAGTATTTT. It codes for CSARPWRSSTDTQYF. The rearrangement uses TRBV20-1 and TRBJ2-3; D is uncertain. This CDR3 has 15 residues. CDR1 and CDR2 (germline): DFQATT, SNEGSKA (reference sequence). The germline V and J ends were trimmed by 6 bases and 0 bases, with 16 bases remaining between them.

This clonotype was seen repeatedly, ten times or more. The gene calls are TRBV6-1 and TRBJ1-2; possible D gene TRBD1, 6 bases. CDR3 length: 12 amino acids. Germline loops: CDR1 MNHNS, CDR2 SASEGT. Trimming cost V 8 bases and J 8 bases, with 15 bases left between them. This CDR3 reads CASSLGGQGYTF. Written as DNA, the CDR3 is TGTGCCAGCTCCCTCGGGGGGCAAGGCTACACCTTC.

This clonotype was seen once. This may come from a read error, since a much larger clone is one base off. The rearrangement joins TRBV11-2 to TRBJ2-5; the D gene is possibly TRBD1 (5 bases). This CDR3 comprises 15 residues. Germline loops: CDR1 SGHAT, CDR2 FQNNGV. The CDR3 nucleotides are TGTGCCAGCAGCTTAGGGGGCGGTATTCAAGAGACCCGGTACTTC. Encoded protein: CASSLGGGIQETRYF.

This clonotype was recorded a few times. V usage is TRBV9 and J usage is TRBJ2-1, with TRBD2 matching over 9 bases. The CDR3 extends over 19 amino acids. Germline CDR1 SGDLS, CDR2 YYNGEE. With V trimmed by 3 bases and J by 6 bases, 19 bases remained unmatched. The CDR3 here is CASSATSEASGTLGNEQFF. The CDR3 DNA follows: TGTGCCAGCAGCGCTACTTCGGAGGCTAGCGGGACCTTGGGCAATGAGCAGTTCTTC. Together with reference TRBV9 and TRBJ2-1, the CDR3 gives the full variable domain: DSGVTQTPKHLITATGQRVTLRCSPRSGDLSVYWYQQSLDQGLQFLIQYYNGEERAKGNILERFSAQQFPDLHSELNLSSLELGDSALYFCASSATSEASGTLGNEQFFGPGTRLTVL.

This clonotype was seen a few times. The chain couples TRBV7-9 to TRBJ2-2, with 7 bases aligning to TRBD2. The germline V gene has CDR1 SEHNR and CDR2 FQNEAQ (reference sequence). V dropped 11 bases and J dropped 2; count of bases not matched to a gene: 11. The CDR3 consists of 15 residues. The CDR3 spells CAPLAVGVNTGELFF. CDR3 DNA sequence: TGTGCCCCTCTAGCGGTGGGAGTAAACACCGGGGAGCTGTTTTTT.

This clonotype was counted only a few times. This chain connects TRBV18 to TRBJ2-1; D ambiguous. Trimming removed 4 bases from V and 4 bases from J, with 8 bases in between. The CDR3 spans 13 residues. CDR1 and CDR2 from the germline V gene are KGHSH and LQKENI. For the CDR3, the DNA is TGTGCCAGCTCACGGGGTGATTACAATGAGCAGTTCTTC. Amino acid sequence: CASSRGDYNEQFF.

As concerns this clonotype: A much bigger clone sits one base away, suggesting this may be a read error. The CDR3 bases are TGCAGTGCTAGTTGGGGGAACACCGGGGAGCTGTTTTTT. Protein product: CSASWGNTGELFF. This rearrangement joins TRBV20-1 to TRBJ2-2; D is ambiguous. Trimming cost V 3 bases and J 1 base, with 6 bases left between them. Germline CDR1 is DFQATT and CDR2 is SNEGSKA (reference sequence). CDR3 length: 13 residues.

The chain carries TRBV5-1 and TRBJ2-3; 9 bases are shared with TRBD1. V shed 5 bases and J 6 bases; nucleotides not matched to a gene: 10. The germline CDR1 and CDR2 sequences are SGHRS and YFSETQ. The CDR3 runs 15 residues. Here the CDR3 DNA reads TGCGCCAGCAGAGATCCGGGACAGGGATTGGATACGCAGTATTTT. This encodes CASRDPGQGLDTQYF. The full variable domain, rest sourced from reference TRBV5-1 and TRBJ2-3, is KAGVTQTPRYLIKTRGQQVTLSCSPISGHRSVSWYQQTPGQGLQFLFEYFSETQRNKGNFPGRFSGRQFSNSRSEMNVSTLELGDSALYLCASRDPGQGLDTQYFGPGTRLTVL.

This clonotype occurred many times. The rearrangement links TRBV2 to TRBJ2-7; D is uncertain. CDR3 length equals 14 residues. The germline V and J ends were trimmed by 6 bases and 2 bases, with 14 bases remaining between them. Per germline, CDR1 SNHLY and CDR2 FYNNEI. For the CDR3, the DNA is TGTGCCAGCAGGGATCCGACGGAAGCCTACGAGCAGTACTTC. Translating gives CASRDPTEAYEQYF.

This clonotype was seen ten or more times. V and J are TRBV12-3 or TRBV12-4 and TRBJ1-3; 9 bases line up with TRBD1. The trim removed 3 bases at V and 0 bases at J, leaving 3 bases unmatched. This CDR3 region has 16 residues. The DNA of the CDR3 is TGTGCCAGCAGTTTCGGGACAGGGAGCTCTGGAAACACCATATATTTT. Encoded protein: CASSFGTGSSGNTIYF.

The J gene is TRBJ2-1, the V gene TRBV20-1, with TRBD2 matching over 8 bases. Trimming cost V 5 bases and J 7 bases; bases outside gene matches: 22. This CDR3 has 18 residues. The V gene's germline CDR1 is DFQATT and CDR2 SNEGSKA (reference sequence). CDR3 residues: CSAPGGGASGLVYNEQFF. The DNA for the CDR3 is TGCAGTGCTCCCGGGGGGGGGGCGTCAGGACTAGTCTATAATGAGCAGTTCTTC.

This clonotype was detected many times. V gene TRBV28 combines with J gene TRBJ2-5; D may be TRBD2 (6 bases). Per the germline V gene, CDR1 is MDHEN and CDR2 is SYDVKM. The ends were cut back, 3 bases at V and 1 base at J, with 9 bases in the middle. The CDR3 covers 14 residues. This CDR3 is CASSLGGTQETQYF. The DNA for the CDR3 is TGTGCCAGCAGTTTGGGAGGAACCCAAGAGACCCAGTACTTC.

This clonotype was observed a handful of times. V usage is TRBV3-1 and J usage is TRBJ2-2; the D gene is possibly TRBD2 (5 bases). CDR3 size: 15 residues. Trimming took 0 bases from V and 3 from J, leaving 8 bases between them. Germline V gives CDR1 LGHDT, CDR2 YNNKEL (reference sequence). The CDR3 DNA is TGTGCCAGCAGCCAAGATAGGACTCACACCGGGGAGCTGTTTTTT. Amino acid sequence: CASSQDRTHTGELFF.

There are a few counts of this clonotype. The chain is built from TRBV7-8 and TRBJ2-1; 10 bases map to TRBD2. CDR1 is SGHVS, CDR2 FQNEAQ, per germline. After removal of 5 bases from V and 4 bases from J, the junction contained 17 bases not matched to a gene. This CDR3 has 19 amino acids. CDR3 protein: CASSPESYQREGNYNEQFF. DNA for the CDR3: TGTGCCAGCAGCCCCGAATCCTACCAGCGGGAGGGAAATTACAATGAGCAGTTCTTC.

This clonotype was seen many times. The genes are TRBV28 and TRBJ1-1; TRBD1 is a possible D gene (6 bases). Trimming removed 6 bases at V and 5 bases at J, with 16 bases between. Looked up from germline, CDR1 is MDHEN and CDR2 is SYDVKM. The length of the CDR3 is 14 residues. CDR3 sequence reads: CASSSLLGGTEAFF. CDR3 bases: TGTGCCAGCAGCTCACTTTTAGGGGGGACTGAAGCTTTCTTT.